This T cell receptor beta chain was recorded in a study of T cell responses to AZD1222 COVID-19 vaccine. Overall study context: Samples with a second dose at about 4 or about 12 weeks were pooled together.

The germline V gene has CDR1 SGHRS and CDR2 YFSETQ. The V gene lost 1 base and the J gene lost 1 base, with 8 bases spanning the gap. The CDR3 is 14 amino acids. Assay used: immunoSEQ multiplex PCR; TCRdb lists only in-frame clones, some missing. The profile shows 140,000 to 150,000 clones, about 93% of them singletons. This sequence was found in an adult in good health. The input for sequencing was peripheral blood, taken on day 0 of AZD1222 vaccination. This chain uses TRBV5-1 with TRBJ2-5; D gene uncertain. The CDR3 protein is CASSLIPSQETQYF. CDR3 nucleotide sequence: TGCGCCAGCAGCTTGATCCCCAGCCAAGAGACCCAGTACTTC.